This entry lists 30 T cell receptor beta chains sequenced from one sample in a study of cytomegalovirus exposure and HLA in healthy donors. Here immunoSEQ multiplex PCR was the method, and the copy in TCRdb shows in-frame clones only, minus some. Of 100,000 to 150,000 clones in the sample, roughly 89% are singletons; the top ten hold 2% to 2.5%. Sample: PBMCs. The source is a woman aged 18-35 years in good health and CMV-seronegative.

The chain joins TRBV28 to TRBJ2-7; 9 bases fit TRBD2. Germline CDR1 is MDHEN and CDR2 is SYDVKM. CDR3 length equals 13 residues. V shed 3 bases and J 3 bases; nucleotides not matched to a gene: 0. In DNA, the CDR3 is TGTGCCAGCAGTTTGCGGGAGGGCTACGAGCAGTACTTC. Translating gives CASSLREGYEQYF.

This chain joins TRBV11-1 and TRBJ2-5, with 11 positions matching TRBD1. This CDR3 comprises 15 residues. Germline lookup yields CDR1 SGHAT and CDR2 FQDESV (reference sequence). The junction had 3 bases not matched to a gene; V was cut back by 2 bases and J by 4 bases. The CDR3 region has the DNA TGTGCCAGCAGCTTAAGTGGGACAGGGGGAGAGACCCAGTACTTC. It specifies CASSLSGTGGETQYF.

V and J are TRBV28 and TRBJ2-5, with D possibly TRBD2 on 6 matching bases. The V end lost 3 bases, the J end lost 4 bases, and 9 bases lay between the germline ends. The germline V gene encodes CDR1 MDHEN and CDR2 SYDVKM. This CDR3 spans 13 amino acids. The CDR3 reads CASSFGGGETQYF. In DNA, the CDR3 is TGTGCCAGCAGTTTTGGGGGAGGAGAGACCCAGTACTTC.

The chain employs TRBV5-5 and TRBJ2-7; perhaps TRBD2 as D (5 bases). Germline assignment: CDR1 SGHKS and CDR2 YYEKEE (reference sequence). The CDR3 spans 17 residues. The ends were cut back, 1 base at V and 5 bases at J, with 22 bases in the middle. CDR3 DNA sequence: TGTGCCAGCAGCTTGTCTTGGGAGACACAAATTTTCAACGAGCAGTACTTC. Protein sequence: CASSLSWETQIFNEQYF.

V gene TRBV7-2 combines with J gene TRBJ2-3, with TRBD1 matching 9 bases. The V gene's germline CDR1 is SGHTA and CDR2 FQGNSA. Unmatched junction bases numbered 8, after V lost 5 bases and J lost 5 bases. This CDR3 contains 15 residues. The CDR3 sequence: CASSPGTGKLDTQYF. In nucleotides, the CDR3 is TGTGCCAGCAGCCCAGGGACAGGGAAGTTAGATACGCAGTATTTT.

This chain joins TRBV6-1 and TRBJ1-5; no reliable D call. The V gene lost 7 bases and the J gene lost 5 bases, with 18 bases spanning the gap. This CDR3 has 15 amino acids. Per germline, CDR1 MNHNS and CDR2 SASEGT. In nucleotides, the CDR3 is TGTGCCAGCACCCAGACACGGTTTTGGGATCAGCCCCAGCATTTT. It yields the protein CASTQTRFWDQPQHF.

The CDR3 DNA reads TGTGCCTGGAACGGGCTAGCGGGAGGTGAGCAGTTCTTC. Amino acid sequence: CAWNGLAGGEQFF. The chain joins TRBV30 to TRBJ2-1; 11 positions match TRBD2. The CDR3 length is 13 residues. Germline V CDR1 and CDR2: GTSNPN, SVGIG (reference sequence). With V trimmed by 4 bases and J by 9 bases, 5 bases remained unmatched.

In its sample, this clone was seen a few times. The CDR3 DNA follows: TGTGCCAGCAGCTATCCGGGAGGGGAGCAGTTCTTC. Translation: CASSYPGGEQFF. V gene TRBV7-2 combines with J gene TRBJ2-1; the match to TRBD2 covers 8 bases. CDR1 is SGHTA, CDR2 FQGNSA, per germline. V lost 4 bases to trimming and J lost 10 bases; unmatched junction nucleotides: 3. The CDR3 consists of 12 residues.

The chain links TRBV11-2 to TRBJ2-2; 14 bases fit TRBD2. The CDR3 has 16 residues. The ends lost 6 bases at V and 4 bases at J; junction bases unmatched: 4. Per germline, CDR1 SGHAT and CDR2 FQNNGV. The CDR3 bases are TGTGCCAGCAGACGACTAGCGGGAGGGGTCACCGGGGAGCTGTTTTTT. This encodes CASRRLAGGVTGELFF.

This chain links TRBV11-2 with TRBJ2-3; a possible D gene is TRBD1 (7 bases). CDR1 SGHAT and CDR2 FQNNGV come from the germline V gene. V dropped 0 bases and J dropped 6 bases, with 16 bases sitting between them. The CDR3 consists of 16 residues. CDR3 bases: TGTGCCAGCAGCTTAGATTCAGGGGGGACTTTCGATACGCAGTATTTT. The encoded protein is CASSLDSGGTFDTQYF.

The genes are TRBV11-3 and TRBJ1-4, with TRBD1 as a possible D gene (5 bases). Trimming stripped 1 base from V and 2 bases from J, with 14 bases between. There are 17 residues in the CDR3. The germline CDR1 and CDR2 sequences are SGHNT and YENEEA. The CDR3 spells CASSLGFREGTNEKLFF. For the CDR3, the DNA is TGTGCCAGCAGCTTAGGGTTCCGGGAGGGGACTAATGAAAAACTGTTTTTT. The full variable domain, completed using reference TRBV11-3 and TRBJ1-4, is EAGVVQSPRYKIIEKKQPVAFWCNPISGHNTLYWYLQNLGQGPELLIRYENEEAVDDSQLPKDRFSAERLKGVDSTLKIQPAELGDSAVYLCASSLGFREGTNEKLFFGSGTQLSVL.

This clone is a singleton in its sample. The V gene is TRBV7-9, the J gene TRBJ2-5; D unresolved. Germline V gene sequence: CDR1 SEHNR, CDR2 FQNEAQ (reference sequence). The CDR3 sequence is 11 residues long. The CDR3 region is CVEQTQETQYF. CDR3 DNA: TGTGTGGAGCAGACCCAAGAGACCCAGTACTTC.

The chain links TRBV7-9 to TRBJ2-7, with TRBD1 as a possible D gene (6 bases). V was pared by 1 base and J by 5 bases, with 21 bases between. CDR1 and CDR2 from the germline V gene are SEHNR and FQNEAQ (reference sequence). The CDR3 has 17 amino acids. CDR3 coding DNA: TGTGCCAGCAGCTTAGGTTTGGTACAGGGTTATGCCAACGAGCAGTACTTC. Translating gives CASSLGLVQGYANEQYF.

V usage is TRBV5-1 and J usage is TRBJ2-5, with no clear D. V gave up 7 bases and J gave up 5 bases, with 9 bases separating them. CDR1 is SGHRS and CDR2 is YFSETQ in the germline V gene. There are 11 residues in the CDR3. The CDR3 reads CASRGSETQYF. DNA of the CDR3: TGCGCCAGCCGCGGTTCGGAGACCCAGTACTTC.

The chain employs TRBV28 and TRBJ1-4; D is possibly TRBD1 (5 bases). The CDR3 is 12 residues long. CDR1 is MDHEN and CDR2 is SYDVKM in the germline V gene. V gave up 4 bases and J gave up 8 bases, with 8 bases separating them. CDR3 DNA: TGTGCCAGCAGTTCAGGGAGGGAAAAACTGTTTTTT. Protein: CASSSGREKLFF.

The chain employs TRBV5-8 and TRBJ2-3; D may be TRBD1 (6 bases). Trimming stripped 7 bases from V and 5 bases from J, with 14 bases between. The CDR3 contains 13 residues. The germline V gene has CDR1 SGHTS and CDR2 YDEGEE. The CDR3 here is CASHNRAEDTQYF. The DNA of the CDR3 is TGTGCCAGCCATAACAGGGCAGAAGATACGCAGTATTTT.

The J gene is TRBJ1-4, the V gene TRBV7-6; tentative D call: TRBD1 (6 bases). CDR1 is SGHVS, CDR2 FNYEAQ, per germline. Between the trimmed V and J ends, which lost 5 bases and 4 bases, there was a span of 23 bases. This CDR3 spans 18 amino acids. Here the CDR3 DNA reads TGTGCCAGCAGCGCGAAAGTGTTAGGGGAAGGGGGTAATGAAAAACTGTTTTTT. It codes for CASSAKVLGEGGNEKLFF.

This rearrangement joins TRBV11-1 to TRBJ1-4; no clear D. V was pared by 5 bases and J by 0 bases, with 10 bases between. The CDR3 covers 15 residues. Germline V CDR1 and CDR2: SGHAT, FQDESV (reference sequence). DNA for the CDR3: TGTGCCAGCAGCCCCCGCGGTGCAACTAATGAAAAACTGTTTTTT. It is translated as CASSPRGATNEKLFF.

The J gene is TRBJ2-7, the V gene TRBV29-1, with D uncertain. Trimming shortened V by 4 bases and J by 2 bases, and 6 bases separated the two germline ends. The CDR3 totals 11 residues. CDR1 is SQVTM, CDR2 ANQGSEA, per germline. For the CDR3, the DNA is TGCAGCGTTGTACTGACCTACGAGCAGTACTTC. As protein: CSVVLTYEQYF.

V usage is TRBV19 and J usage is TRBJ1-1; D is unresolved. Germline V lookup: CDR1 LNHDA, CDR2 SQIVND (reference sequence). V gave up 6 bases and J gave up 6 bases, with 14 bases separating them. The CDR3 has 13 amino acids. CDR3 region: CASRLPMEAEAFF. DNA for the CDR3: TGTGCCAGTAGGCTGCCTATGGAGGCTGAAGCTTTCTTT.

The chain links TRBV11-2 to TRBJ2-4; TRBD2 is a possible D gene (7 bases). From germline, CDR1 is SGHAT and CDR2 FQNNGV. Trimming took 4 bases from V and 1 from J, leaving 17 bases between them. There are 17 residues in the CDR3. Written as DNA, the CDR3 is TGTGCCAGCAGCTCCCACCCGGGGGGCGCGGCCAAAAACATTCAGTACTTC. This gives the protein CASSSHPGGAAKNIQYF.

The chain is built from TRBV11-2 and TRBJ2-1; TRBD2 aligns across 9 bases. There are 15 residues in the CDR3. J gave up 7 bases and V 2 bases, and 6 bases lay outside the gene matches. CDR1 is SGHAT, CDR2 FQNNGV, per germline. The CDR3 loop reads CASSLMAGGANEQFF. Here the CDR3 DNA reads TGTGCCAGCAGCTTAATGGCGGGAGGGGCAAATGAGCAGTTCTTC.

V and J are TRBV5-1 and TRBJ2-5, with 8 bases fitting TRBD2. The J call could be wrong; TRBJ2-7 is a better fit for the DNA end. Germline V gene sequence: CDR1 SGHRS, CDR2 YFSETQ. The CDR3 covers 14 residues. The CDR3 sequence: CASSLSGSAHEQYF. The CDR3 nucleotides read TGCGCCAGCAGCCTGAGCGGGAGTGCCCACGAGCAGTACTTC.

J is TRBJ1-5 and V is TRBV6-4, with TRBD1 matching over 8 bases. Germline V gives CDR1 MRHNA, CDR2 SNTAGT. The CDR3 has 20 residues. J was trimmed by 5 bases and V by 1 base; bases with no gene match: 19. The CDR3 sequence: CASSDLGTTGTGGYDQPQHF. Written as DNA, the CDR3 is TGTGCCAGCAGTGACTTGGGCACGACTGGGACAGGTGGGTATGATCAGCCCCAGCATTTT.

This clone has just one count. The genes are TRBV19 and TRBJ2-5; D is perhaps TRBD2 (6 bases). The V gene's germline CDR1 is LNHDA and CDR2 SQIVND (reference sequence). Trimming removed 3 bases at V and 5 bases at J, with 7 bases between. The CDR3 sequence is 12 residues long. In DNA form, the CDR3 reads TGTGCCAGTAGTATCGGGAGTGAGACCCAGTACTTC. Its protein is CASSIGSETQYF.

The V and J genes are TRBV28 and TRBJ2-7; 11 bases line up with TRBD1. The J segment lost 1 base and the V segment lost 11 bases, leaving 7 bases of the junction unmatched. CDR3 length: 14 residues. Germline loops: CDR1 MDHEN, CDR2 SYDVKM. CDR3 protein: CAATGQGGSYEQYF. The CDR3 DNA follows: TGTGCCGCCACGGGACAGGGGGGGTCCTACGAGCAGTACTTC.

The CDR3 DNA reads TGTGCCAGCAGCCCCCCCCTAGGCGTATCCTACGAGCAGTACTTC. Protein product: CASSPPLGVSYEQYF. This chain connects TRBV11-2 to TRBJ2-7; D uncertain. Trimming removed 5 bases from V and 1 base from J, with 15 bases in between. The CDR3 length is 15 residues. Germline-derived CDR1 and CDR2 are SGHAT and FQNNGV.

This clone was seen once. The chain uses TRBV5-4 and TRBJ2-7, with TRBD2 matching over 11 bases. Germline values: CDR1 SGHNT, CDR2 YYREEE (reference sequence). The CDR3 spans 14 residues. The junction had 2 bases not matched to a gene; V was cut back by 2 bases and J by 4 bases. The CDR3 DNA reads TGTGCCAGCAGCTTCGGGACTAGCGGATACGAGCAGTACTTC. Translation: CASSFGTSGYEQYF. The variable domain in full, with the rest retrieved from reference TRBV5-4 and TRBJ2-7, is ETGVTQSPTHLIKTRGQQVTLRCSSQSGHNTVSWYQQALGQGPQFIFQYYREEENGRGNFPPRFSGLQFPNYSSELNVNALELDDSALYLCASSFGTSGYEQYFGPGTRLTVT.

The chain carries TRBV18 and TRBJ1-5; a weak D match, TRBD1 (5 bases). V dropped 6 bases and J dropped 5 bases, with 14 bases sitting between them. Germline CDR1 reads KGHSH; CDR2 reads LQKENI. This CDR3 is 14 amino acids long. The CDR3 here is CASSPRRGDQPQHF. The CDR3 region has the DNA TGTGCCAGCTCCCCCCGTCGGGGGGATCAGCCCCAGCATTTT.

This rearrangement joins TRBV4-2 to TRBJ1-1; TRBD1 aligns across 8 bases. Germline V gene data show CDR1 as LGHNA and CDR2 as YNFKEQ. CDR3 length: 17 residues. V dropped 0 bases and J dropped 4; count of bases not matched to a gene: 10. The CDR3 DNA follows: TGTGCCAGCAGCCAAGAGGCAGGGGGCGGGGGTGGCACTGAAGCTTTCTTT. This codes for CASSQEAGGGGGTEAFF.